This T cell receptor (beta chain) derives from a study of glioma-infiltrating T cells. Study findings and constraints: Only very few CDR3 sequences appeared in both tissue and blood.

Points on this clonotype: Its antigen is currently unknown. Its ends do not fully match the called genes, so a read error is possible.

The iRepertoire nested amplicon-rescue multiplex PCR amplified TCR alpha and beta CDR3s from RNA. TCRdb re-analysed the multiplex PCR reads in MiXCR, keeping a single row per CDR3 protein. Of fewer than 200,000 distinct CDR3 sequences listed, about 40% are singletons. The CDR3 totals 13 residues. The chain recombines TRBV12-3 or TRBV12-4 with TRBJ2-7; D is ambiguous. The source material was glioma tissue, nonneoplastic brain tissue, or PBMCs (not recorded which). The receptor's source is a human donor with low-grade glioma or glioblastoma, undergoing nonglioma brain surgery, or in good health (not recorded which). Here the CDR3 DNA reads TGTGCCAGCAGTCCCGGCCTTGCGAACGAGGAGTACTTC. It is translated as CASSPGLANEEYF.